These 14 T cell receptor beta chains share one sample of origin, sequenced in a study of blood T cell repertoires in COVID-19. Assay: immunoSEQ multiplex PCR; the TCRdb copy retains only in-frame clones and omits some. Among about 52,000 clones listed, about four fifths were seen once. Sequences were obtained from peripheral blood. Source of these receptors: a man between 70 and 80 years old with active COVID-19.

The chain joins TRBV28 to TRBJ2-3; tentative D call: TRBD1 (6 bases). Germline V gene data show CDR1 as MDHEN and CDR2 as SYDVKM. The germline V and J ends were trimmed by 6 bases and 6 bases, with 16 bases remaining between them. This CDR3 spans 14 amino acids. DNA of the CDR3: TGTGCCAGCAGGACACAGGGTCGACTCGATACGCAGTATTTT. Translation gives CASRTQGRLDTQYF.

J is TRBJ2-5 and V is TRBV6-2 or TRBV6-3; D unresolved. Germline V gives CDR1 MNHEY, CDR2 SVGEGT. V lost 0 bases and J 2 bases, leaving 7 bases between the germline ends. The CDR3 is made up of 14 amino acids. CDR3 DNA sequence: TGTGCCAGCAGTTACTCAACATCTCAAGAGACCCAGTACTTC. Residues: CASSYSTSQETQYF.

The V call is TRBV7-2, the J call TRBJ2-7, with 10 bases aligning to TRBD1. The CDR3 contains 15 residues. Germline V gene lookup returns CDR1 SGHTA and CDR2 FQGNSA. V lost 4 bases to trimming and J lost 0 bases; unmatched junction nucleotides: 3. As DNA, the CDR3 is TGTGCCAGCAGCTCCGGGACAGGGGCCTCCTACGAGCAGTACTTC. It encodes CASSSGTGASYEQYF. Full variable domain (remainder filled in from reference TRBV7-2 and TRBJ2-7): GAGVSQSPSNKVTEKGKDVELRCDPISGHTALYWYRQSLGQGLEFLIYFQGNSAPDKSGLPSDRFSAERTGGSVSTLTIQRTQQEDSAVYLCASSSGTGASYEQYFGPGTRLTVT.

This clone was found a few times. This sequence joins TRBV18 and TRBJ2-1; 9 nucleotides match TRBD1. With 4 bases clipped from V and 0 bases from J, the junction kept 7 bases outside the gene matches. The CDR3 length is 17 residues. Germline lookup yields CDR1 KGHSH and CDR2 LQKENI. The CDR3 DNA follows: TGTGCCAGCTCACTTGACAGGGGGGTAGGCTCCTACAATGAGCAGTTCTTC. It encodes CASSLDRGVGSYNEQFF.

The chain has TRBV5-1 and TRBJ1-2; unclear D gene. In germline, CDR1 is SGHRS, CDR2 YFSETQ. This CDR3 has 14 amino acids. V lost 0 bases and J 4 bases, leaving 10 bases between the germline ends. The chain's CDR3 is CASSLGVSGYGYTF. The CDR3 DNA sequence: TGCGCCAGCAGCTTGGGGGTGTCGGGCTATGGCTACACCTTC.

The chain combines TRBV7-3 with TRBJ2-2, with D possibly TRBD1 on 7 matching bases. CDR3 length: 16 amino acids. V dropped 4 bases and J dropped 4 bases, with 16 bases sitting between them. Germline V gives CDR1 SGHTA, CDR2 FQGTGA. Here the CDR3 reads CASSSPRQGGTGELFF. The CDR3 DNA is TGTGCCAGCAGCTCACCCCGACAGGGAGGCACCGGGGAGCTGTTTTTT.

The chain couples TRBV7-3 to TRBJ2-3; 7 bases line up with TRBD2. Germline V gene lookup returns CDR1 SGHTA and CDR2 FQGTGA. The CDR3 consists of 17 residues. Trimming removed 5 bases from V and 0 bases from J; junction bases left unmatched: 11. In DNA, the CDR3 is TGTGCCAGCAGCCCGTTGCCTAGCGGTGCTAGCACAGATACGCAGTATTTT. Protein sequence: CASSPLPSGASTDTQYF.

The V and J genes are TRBV2 and TRBJ1-2; the match to TRBD1 covers 10 bases. From germline, CDR1 is SNHLY and CDR2 FYNNEI. After removal of 6 bases from V and 6 bases from J, the junction contained 4 bases not matched to a gene. This CDR3 contains 13 residues. CDR3 sequence: CASSIGTGDGYTF. CDR3 nucleotides: TGTGCCAGCAGCATAGGGACAGGGGATGGCTACACCTTC. Full variable domain (remainder filled in from reference TRBV2 and TRBJ1-2): EPEVTQTPSHQVTQMGQEVILRCVPISNHLYFYWYRQILGQKVEFLVSFYNNEISEKSEIFDDQFSVERPDGSNFTLKIRSTKLEDSAMYFCASSIGTGDGYTFGSGTRLTVV.

This clone was detected only a few times. The J gene is TRBJ1-3, the V gene TRBV3-1 (or the pseudogene TRBV3-2); a weak D match, TRBD1 (6 bases). The CDR3 is made up of 14 amino acids. Germline V gene data show CDR1 as LGHDT and CDR2 as YNNKEL (reference sequence). The V end was cut by 3 bases, the J end by 2 bases, with 8 bases between. CDR3: CASSHTGTGNTIYF. CDR3 sequence (DNA): TGTGCCAGCAGCCATACAGGGACTGGAAACACCATATATTTT.

This clone was detected only a few times. DNA for the CDR3: TGTGCCAGCAGCTCCCTAAATTCACCCCTCCACTTT. Its protein product is CASSSLNSPLHF. The chain couples TRBV7-9 to TRBJ1-6; no clear D. CDR1 is SEHNR, CDR2 FQNEAQ, per germline (reference sequence). The CDR3 has 12 amino acids. Trimming shortened V by 4 bases and J by 7 bases, and 5 bases separated the two germline ends.

The chain uses TRBV5-4 and TRBJ2-7; TRBD1 agrees at 12 bases. CDR1 is SGHNT, CDR2 YYREEE, per germline (reference sequence). The CDR3 covers 16 residues. After removal of 4 bases from V and 9 bases from J, the junction contained 14 bases not matched to a gene. This chain's CDR3 is CASSVGPGQGAQGQYF. CDR3 sequence (DNA): TGTGCCAGCAGCGTAGGTCCGGGACAGGGGGCTCAAGGGCAGTACTTC.

J is TRBJ1-6 and V is TRBV21-1; the table gives TRBD1 as D, unverified against the DNA. TRBV21-1 represents a pseudogene. This CDR3 comprises 17 residues. CDR3 residues: CASSPQGGVKGGSPLHF. CDR3 bases: TGTGCCAGCAGCCCGCAGGGTGGGGTCAAAGGTGGCTCACCCCTCCACTTT.

The chain has TRBV15 and TRBJ1-3; D gene ambiguous. Trimming stripped 0 bases from V and 0 bases from J, with 9 bases between. Per the germline V gene, CDR1 is LNHNV and CDR2 is YYDKDF (reference sequence). The CDR3 runs to 16 residues. Here the CDR3 reads CATSRDKTYSGNTIYF. The CDR3 coding sequence is TGTGCCACCAGCAGAGATAAGACTTACTCTGGAAACACCATATATTTT.

This chain joins TRBV12-3 or TRBV12-4 and TRBJ1-1; D perhaps matches TRBD1 (6 bases). CDR3 length: 13 amino acids. Trimming cost V 5 bases and J 1 base, with 8 bases left between them. In DNA, the CDR3 is TGTGCCAGCAGTGGGGGCTGGAACACTGAAGCTTTCTTT. It codes for CASSGGWNTEAFF.